This T cell receptor (beta chain) was identified during a study of CD8+ T cells in alopecia areata. Looking at the study overall: Severity among treated patients was scored by the percentage of scalp area affected. Study-level findings and limits: Numerous expanded lesional clones remained in scalp and blood during tofacitinib.

Treatment reported: oral pan-JAK inhibitor, 5-10 mg twice daily. A note on this clone: The antigen remains undetermined.

The authors extracted RNA and reverse transcribed it into cDNA as the sequencing template. This table comes from immunoSEQ multiplex PCR, and its TCRdb copy is limited to in-frame clones, with some not included. This sample has over 150,000 clones; roughly 60% occur once, and the top ten carry 12% to 15%. The sample in question was CD4+ T cells sorted from blood, obtained at week 24, from a patient treated with tofacitinib. This sequence originates from a human donor with alopecia areata.

The CDR3 DNA sequence: TGTGCCAGCAGTCACCAGGGAACTGGGGCCAACGTCCTGACTTTC. It is translated as CASSHQGTGANVLTF. The rearrangement joins TRBV6-5 to TRBJ2-6, with D possibly matching TRBD1 (5 bases). Trimming cost V 5 bases and J 2 bases, with 10 bases left between them. The CDR3 covers 15 residues. Germline V gene data show CDR1 as MNHEY and CDR2 as SVGAGI.